This T cell receptor (beta chain) is drawn from a study of blood T cell repertoires in COVID-19. Seattle cases were enrolled at active infection and followed longitudinally. The CDR3 is 13 residues long. The ends were cut back, 5 bases at V and 12 bases at J, with 17 bases in the middle. The data were produced by immunoSEQ multiplex PCR, yet TCRdb's version contains in-frame clones alone and is incomplete. The sample records approximately 280,000 clones, roughly 90% being singletons. Material: peripheral blood. This chain connects TRBV12-3 or TRBV12-4 to TRBJ2-1, with D perhaps matching TRBD1 (5 bases). The TCR comes from a woman under 40 with COVID-19, enrolled during active disease. The CDR3, as DNA: TGTGCCAGCAGTCCATTTCGGCAGGGTGGGCAGTTCTTC. Translated, it gives CASSPFRQGGQFF.